This T cell receptor beta chain is drawn from a study of blood T cell repertoires in COVID-19. Sequencing used immunoSEQ multiplex PCR; TCRdb keeps in-frame clones, though not all of them. The sample includes more than 70,000 clones, approximately 82% of them seen just once. The germline V gene has CDR1 MDHEN and CDR2 SYDVKM. J was trimmed by 3 bases and V by 6 bases; bases with no gene match: 8. The CDR3 is 14 amino acids. Material: peripheral blood. The sequence came from a woman between 65 and 79 years old with acute or convalescent COVID-19. The chain combines TRBV28 with TRBJ2-7, with 7 bases identical to TRBD2. This CDR3 is CASSVGGDYYEQYF. CDR3 nucleotide sequence: TGTGCCAGCAGCGTGGGCGGGGACTACTACGAGCAGTACTTC. Based on the CDR3 plus reference TRBV28 and TRBJ2-7, the full variable domain is DVKVTQSSRYLVKRTGEKVFLECVQDMDHENMFWYRQDPGLGLRLIYFSYDVKMKEKGDIPEGYSVSREKKERFSLILESASTNQTSMYLCASSVGGDYYEQYFGPGTRLTVT.